This T cell receptor (beta chain) was documented in a study of shared clonotypes between healthy human individuals. This CDR3 region has 13 residues. The germline V gene has CDR1 SGHTA and CDR2 FQGNSA. Trimming took 3 bases from V and 1 from J, leaving 4 bases between them. Produced via immunoSEQ multiplex PCR; TCRdb's table is partial and in-frame only. The data show roughly 2.6 million clones, around nine tenths seen once. With regard to this clone: This same CDR3 is encoded by further DNA sequences in the sample.

The chain carries TRBV7-2 and TRBJ2-1; no definite D call. The sequencing input was naive CD4+ T cells sorted from blood. The sample's subset: CD45RA+ positively selected. This clonotype was obtained from a man aged 18 to 30 in good health. The CDR3 DNA reads as TGTGCCAGCAGCTTGGGATCCTACAATGAGCAGTTCTTC. Translating it yields CASSLGSYNEQFF.